This T cell receptor beta chain is drawn from a study of OX40 agonist ivuxolimab in advanced cancers. Across the study: Ivuxolimab, an agonist antibody against OX40 (CD134), was given to patients. Study-wide results and limits: At doses 0.1 to 3.0 mg/kg, CD4+ and CD8+ clones expanded. There were, on average, more expanded clones in CD8+ T cells than in CD4+.

Details on this clone: The antigen is unknown.

Profiling relied on immunoSEQ multiplex PCR, and the TCRdb table lists in-frame clones only, not all of them. The sample records about 15,000 clones, around 87% being singletons. This CDR3 contains 17 residues. The ends lost 3 bases at V and 0 bases at J; junction bases unmatched: 1. Germline V gene data show CDR1 as LNHNV and CDR2 as YYDKDF (reference sequence). The clonotype originates from an adult with an advanced solid tumor such as melanoma, head and neck, liver or kidney cancer. The input for sequencing was CD4+ or CD8+ T cells sorted from blood, taken in a trial of the OX40 agonist ivuxolimab. This chain connects TRBV15 to TRBJ1-6; 11 nucleotides agree with TRBD1. The chain's CDR3 is CATSRGTGGSYNSPLHF. The CDR3, as DNA: TGTGCCACCAGCAGGGGGACAGGGGGCTCCTATAATTCACCCCTCCACTTT.